This T cell receptor beta chain was captured by sequencing in a study of CD8 T cells in ankylosing spondylitis. Regarding the study as a whole: Past studies reported some motif variants in reactive arthritis synovial fluid and blood. Seven or eight highly homologous variants formed a TCR beta motif that appeared characteristic of ankylosing spondylitis blood.

TCRdb analysed the 5' RACE reads with MiXCR anew, one entry per CDR3 protein. The sample has under 950,000 distinct CDR3 sequences, over 15% seen once. CDR3 size: 16 residues. The germline V gene has CDR1 SEHNR and CDR2 FQNEAQ (reference sequence). J lost 2 bases, V lost 2 bases, and 5 bases had no gene match. This clonotype has more than one count but fewer than ten. What it binds is unknown. The J gene is TRBJ2-7, the V gene TRBV7-9; 11 nucleotides line up with TRBD1. The sequencing input was blood, either unsorted or a sorted T cell fraction (not recorded which). The source of this sequence is a male donor with ankylosing spondylitis. The CDR3 DNA reads as TGTGCCAGCAGCTTACGGCCGGGACAGGGGGCCTACGAGCAGTACTTC. Encoded protein: CASSLRPGQGAYEQYF.